The T cell receptor beta chain described here comes from a study of T-cell reconstitution after alpha-beta-depleted transplantation in children. TCRbeta library construction was performed incorporating unique molecular identifiers. TCRdb reprocessed the PCR reads via MiXCR and lists one record per CDR3 protein. The sample consists of some 640,000 distinct CDR3 sequences, around 16% of them appearing once. This CDR3 spans 16 amino acids. Germline V gene lookup returns CDR1 KGHSH and CDR2 LQKENI. V was clipped by 1 base and J by 0 bases, with 9 bases between them. This chain connects TRBV18 to TRBJ1-4; tentatively, D is TRBD1 (6 bases). The TCR was taken from a human donor who donated a stem cell graft to a child with acute myeloid leukemia. The sample was PBMCs from the stem cell graft donor, taken from the stem cell graft. CDR3 in DNA: TGTGCCAGCTCACCACGTCGGGACACAACTAATGAAAAACTGTTTTTT. Translation gives CASSPRRDTTNEKLFF.